These 6 T cell receptor beta chains were all obtained from the same sample, sequenced in a study of blood T cell repertoires in COVID-19. Measured with immunoSEQ multiplex PCR; TCRdb has only the in-frame clones, and not every one. The data show tens of thousands of clones, around 92% seen once. Sequenced: peripheral blood. The receptors were gathered from a human donor in a cohort sampled during active COVID-19.

V usage is TRBV5-4 and J usage is TRBJ1-2; no definite D call. This CDR3 is built from 14 residues. V was trimmed by 4 bases and J by 3 bases, leaving 13 bases between them. Germline CDR1 and CDR2: SGHNT and YYREEE (reference sequence). The CDR3 spells CASSPAGGDYGYTF. CDR3 nucleotide sequence: TGTGCCAGCAGCCCGGCGGGAGGCGACTATGGCTACACCTTC.

Only one count was recorded for this clone. The rearrangement links TRBV7-8 to TRBJ2-3; 9 nucleotides match TRBD1. CDR1 and CDR2 (germline): SGHVS, FQNEAQ. CDR3 length: 16 amino acids. The trim removed 5 bases at V and 4 bases at J, leaving 10 bases unmatched. CDR3 sequence reads: CASSLPPTGGADTQYF. CDR3 bases: TGTGCCAGCAGCCTCCCACCGACAGGGGGGGCAGATACGCAGTATTTT.

The V and J genes are TRBV27 and TRBJ1-4; D gene uncertain. Germline V lookup: CDR1 MNHEY, CDR2 SMNVEV (reference sequence). This CDR3 has 15 amino acids. Trimming stripped 0 bases from V and 4 bases from J, with 9 bases between. The DNA of the CDR3 is TGTGCCAGCAGTTTATCGGGCAGGCGTAATGAAAAACTGTTTTTT. It encodes CASSLSGRRNEKLFF.

The J gene is TRBJ1-5, the V gene TRBV5-1; TRBD1 matches 7 bases. This CDR3 region has 16 residues. V dropped 4 bases and J dropped 1; count of bases not matched to a gene: 8. CDR1 is SGHRS, CDR2 YFSETQ, per germline. This chain's CDR3 is CASSPGGGVSNQPQHF. The CDR3 coding sequence is TGCGCCAGCAGCCCAGGGGGTGGGGTGAGCAATCAGCCCCAGCATTTT.

J is TRBJ2-3 and V is TRBV29-1; 13 nucleotides line up with TRBD2. Germline V gene sequence: CDR1 SQVTM, CDR2 ANQGSEA. The V segment lost 4 bases and the J segment 2 bases; nucleotides outside the gene matches: 3. This CDR3 is 15 amino acids long. The CDR3 is CSVGGTSGITDTQYF. In DNA, the CDR3 is TGCAGCGTTGGGGGGACTAGCGGGATCACAGATACGCAGTATTTT.

This chain joins TRBV4-3 and TRBJ2-7; D is possibly TRBD2 (5 bases). The CDR3 sequence is 14 residues long. Trimming left V 1 base short and J 7 bases short, with 14 bases between. Germline V gene sequence: CDR1 LGHNA, CDR2 YSLEER. The CDR3, as DNA: TGCGCCAGCAGCCAAGTTCCTTACACGGGGGAGCAGTACTTC. Translated: CASSQVPYTGEQYF.